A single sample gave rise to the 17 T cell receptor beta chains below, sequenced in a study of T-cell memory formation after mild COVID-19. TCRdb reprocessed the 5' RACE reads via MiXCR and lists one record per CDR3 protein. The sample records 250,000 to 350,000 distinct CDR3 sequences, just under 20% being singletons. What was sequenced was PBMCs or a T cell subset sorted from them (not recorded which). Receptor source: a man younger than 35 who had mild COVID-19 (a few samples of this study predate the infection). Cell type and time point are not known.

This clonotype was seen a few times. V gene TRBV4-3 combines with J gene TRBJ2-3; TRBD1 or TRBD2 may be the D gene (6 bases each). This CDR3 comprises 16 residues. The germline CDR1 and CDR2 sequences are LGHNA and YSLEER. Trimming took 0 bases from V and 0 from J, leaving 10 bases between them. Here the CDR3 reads CASSQDQGTSTDTQYF. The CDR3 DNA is TGCGCCAGCAGCCAAGACCAGGGGACTAGCACAGATACGCAGTATTTT.

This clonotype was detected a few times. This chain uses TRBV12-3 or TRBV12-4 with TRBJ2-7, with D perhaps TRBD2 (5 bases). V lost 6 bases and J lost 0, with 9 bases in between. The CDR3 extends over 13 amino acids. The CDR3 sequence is CASRPAGSYEQYF. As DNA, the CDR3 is TGTGCCAGCAGGCCTGCGGGCTCCTACGAGCAGTACTTC.

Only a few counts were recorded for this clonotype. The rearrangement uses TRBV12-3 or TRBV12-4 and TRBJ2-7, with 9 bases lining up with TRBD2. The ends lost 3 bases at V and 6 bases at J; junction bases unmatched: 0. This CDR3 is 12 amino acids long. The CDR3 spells CASSLGLAEQYF. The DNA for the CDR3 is TGTGCCAGCAGTTTGGGACTAGCCGAGCAGTACTTC.

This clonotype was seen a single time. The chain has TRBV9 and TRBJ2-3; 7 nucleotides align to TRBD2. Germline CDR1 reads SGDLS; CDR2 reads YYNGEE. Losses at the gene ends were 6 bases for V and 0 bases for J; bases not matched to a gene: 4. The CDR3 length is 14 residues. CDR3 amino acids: CASNSAGSTDTQYF. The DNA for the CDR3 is TGTGCCAGCAATTCAGCGGGAAGCACAGATACGCAGTATTTT.

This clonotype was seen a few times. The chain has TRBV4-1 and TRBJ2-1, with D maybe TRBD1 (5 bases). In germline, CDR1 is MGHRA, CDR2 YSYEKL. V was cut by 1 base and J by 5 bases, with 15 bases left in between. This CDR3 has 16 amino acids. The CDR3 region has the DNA TGCGCCAGCAGCCAAGGTACGACAGAGGTACACAATGAGCAGTTCTTC. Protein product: CASSQGTTEVHNEQFF.

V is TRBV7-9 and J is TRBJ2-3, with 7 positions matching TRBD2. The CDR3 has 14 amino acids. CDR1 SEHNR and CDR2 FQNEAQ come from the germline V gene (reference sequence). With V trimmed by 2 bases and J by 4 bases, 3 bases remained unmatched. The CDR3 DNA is TGTGCCAGCAGCTTAAGGCGGGAGCCAGATACGCAGTATTTT. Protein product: CASSLRREPDTQYF.

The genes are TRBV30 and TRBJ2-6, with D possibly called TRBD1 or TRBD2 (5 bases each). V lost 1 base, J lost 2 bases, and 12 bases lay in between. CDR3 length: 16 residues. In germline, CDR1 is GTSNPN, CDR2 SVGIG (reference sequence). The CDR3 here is CAWSDKTAAGANVLTF. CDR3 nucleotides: TGTGCCTGGAGTGACAAGACAGCGGCTGGGGCCAACGTCCTGACTTTC.

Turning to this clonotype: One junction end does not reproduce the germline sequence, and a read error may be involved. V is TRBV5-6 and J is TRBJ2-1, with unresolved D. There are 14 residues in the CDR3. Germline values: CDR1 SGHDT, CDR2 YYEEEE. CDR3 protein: CARGPGRRRNEQLF. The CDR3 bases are TGTGCCAGGGGCCCCGGGCGACGCCGCAATGAGCAGCTCTTC.

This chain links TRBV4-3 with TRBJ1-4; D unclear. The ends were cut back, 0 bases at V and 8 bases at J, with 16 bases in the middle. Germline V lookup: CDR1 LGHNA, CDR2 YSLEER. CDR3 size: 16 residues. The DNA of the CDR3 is TGCGCCAGCAGCCAAGATCTTGCGGGATTCGGGGAAAAACTGTTTTTT. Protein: CASSQDLAGFGEKLFF.

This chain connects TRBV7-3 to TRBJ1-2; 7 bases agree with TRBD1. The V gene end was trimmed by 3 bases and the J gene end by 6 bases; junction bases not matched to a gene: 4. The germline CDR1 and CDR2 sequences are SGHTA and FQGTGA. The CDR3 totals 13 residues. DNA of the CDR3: TGTGCCAGCAGCTTTCAGGGGGTGGATGGCTACACCTTC. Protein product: CASSFQGVDGYTF.

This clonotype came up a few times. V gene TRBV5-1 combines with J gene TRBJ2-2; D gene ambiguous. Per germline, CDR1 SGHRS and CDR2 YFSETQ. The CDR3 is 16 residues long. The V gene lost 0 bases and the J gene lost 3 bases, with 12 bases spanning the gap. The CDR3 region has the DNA TGCGCCAGCAGCTTGGCCCGCGGAGTACACACCGGGGAGCTGTTTTTT. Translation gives CASSLARGVHTGELFF.

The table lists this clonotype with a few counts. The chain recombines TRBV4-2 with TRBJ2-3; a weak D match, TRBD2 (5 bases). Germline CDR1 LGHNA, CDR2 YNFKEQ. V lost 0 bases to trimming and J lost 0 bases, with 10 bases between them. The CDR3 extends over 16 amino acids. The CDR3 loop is CASSQDWTVSTDTQYF. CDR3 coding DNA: TGTGCCAGCAGCCAAGATTGGACTGTTAGCACAGATACGCAGTATTTT.

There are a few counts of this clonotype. In DNA, the CDR3 is TGTGCCAGCAGTTCCTGGAGTAGCGGGGGATCGTACCCTGGGGCCAACGTCCTGACTTTC. It codes for CASSSWSSGGSYPGANVLTF. V and J are TRBV6-6 and TRBJ2-6; 9 bases match TRBD2. V dropped 4 bases and J dropped 2; count of bases not matched to a gene: 15. CDR3 length equals 20 residues. The germline CDR1 and CDR2 sequences are MNHNY and SVGAGI (reference sequence).

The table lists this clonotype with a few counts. The CDR3 protein is CASSPGTDPYNEQFF. The CDR3 region has the DNA TGTGCCAGCTCACCAGGGACAGACCCCTACAATGAGCAGTTCTTC. This chain uses TRBV18 with TRBJ2-1, with TRBD1 identical over 7 bases. V dropped 2 bases and J dropped 2; count of bases not matched to a gene: 3. The length of the CDR3 is 15 residues. CDR1 is KGHSH, CDR2 LQKENI, per germline.

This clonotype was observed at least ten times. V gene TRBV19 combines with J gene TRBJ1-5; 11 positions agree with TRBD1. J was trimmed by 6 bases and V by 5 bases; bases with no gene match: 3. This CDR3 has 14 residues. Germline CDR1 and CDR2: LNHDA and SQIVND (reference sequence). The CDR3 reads CASSLGTGGQPQHF. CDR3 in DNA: TGTGCCAGTAGTCTCGGGACAGGGGGTCAGCCCCAGCATTTT.

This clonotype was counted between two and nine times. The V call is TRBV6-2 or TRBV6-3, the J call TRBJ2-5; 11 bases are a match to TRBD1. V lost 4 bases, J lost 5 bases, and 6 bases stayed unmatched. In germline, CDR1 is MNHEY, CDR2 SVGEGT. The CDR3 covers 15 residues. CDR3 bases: TGTGCCAGCAGTTGGACAGGGGGCGCCGGGGAGACCCAGTACTTC. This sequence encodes CASSWTGGAGETQYF.

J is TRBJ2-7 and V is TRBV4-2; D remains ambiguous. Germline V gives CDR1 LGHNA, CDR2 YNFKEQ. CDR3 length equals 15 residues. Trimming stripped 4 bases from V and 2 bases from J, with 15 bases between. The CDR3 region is CASSPRPGGTYEQYF. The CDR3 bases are TGTGCCAGCAGCCCACGTCCTGGCGGAACCTACGAGCAGTACTTC.